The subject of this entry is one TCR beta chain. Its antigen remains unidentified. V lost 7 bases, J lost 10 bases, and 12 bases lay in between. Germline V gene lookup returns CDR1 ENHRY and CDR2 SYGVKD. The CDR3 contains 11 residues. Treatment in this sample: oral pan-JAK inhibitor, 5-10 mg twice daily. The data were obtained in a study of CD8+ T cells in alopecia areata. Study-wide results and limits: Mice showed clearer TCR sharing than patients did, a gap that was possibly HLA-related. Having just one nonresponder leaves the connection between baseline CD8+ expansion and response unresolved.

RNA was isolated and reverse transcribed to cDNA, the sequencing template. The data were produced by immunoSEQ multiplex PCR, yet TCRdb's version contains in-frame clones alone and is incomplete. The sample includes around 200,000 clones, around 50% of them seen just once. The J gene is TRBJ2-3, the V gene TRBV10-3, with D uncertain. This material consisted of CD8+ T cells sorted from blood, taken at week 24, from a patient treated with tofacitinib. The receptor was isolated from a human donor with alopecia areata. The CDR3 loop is CAITAKGAQYF. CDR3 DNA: TGTGCCATCACAGCTAAGGGTGCGCAGTATTTT.